A selection of T cell receptor beta chains follows, all from one sample in a study of T cell changes during pregnancy in multiple sclerosis. Repertoires were generated with immunoSEQ multiplex PCR, while TCRdb's copy carries only in-frame clones and drops some. The sample consists of about 40,000 clones, around 94% of them appearing once. The sequenced sample was peripheral blood, obtained in the third trimester of pregnancy. The receptors were sampled from a female donor with multiple sclerosis, enrolled in a pregnancy study. Both conserved end residues are part of each CDR3. Fields, in order: clone size, V gene, J gene, D gene, CDR3 protein, CDR3 DNA. D genes are given only for firm matches. Clone size is stated in some rows and not others, as once, few, many or a class when expanded.

>NA|TRBV7-6|TRBJ2-2|TRBD1
CASSFKTGGTGELFF
TGTGCCAGCAGCTTTAAGACAGGGGGCACCGGGGAGCTGTTTTTT
>NA|TRBV9|TRBJ2-2|TRBD1
CASSALQGAAYTGELFF
TGTGCCAGCAGCGCATTACAGGGGGCAGCGTACACCGGGGAGCTGTTTTTT
>NA|TRBV9|TRBJ1-2|NA
CASSPQLTNYGYTF
TGTGCCAGCAGTCCTCAACTCACCAACTATGGCTACACCTTC
>NA|TRBV28|TRBJ2-3|NA
CASSFLGKTASTDTQYF
TGTGCCAGCAGTTTTTTGGGAAAGACAGCTAGCACAGATACGCAGTATTTT
>NA|TRBV6-6|TRBJ2-2|NA
CASSPQGTGELFF
TGTGCCAGCAGTCCACAGGGCACCGGGGAGCTGTTTTTT
>NA|TRBV9|TRBJ2-2|NA
CASSALLGVLNTGELFF
TGTGCCAGCAGCGCTCTCCTAGGGGTTCTGAACACCGGGGAGCTGTTTTTT
>NA|TRBV6-1|TRBJ1-2|NA
CASNPGGYGYTF
TGTGCCAGCAATCCCGGCGGCTATGGCTACACCTTC
>NA|TRBV7-6|TRBJ2-3|TRBD1
CASSDPPGTGETDTQYF
TGTGCCAGCAGTGACCCCCCCGGGACAGGCGAGACAGATACGCAGTATTTT
>NA|TRBV27|TRBJ2-7|NA
CASRTFTGQIEQYF
TGTGCCAGCAGAACATTCACGGGTCAGATCGAGCAGTACTTC
>few|TRBV11-2|TRBJ2-7|TRBD2
CANSRGTTYEQYF
TGTGCCAACTCGCGGGGGACGACCTACGAGCAGTACTTC
>NA|TRBV29-1|TRBJ1-1|NA
CSVVRHLNTEAFF
TGCAGCGTTGTGCGACATTTGAACACTGAAGCTTTCTTT
>NA|TRBV27|TRBJ2-3|TRBD2
CASSEAGRTDTQYF
TGTGCCAGCAGTGAAGCGGGACGCACAGATACGCAGTATTTT
>NA|TRBV28|TRBJ1-6|TRBD1
CASSLGDRLNSPLHF
TGTGCCAGCAGTTTGGGGGACAGACTAAATTCACCCCTCCACTTT
>NA|TRBV5-1|TRBJ2-1|TRBD2
CASNRRGGFAGVIDEQFF
TGCGCCAGCAACCGGAGGGGAGGGTTTGCGGGAGTAATCGATGAGCAGTTCTTC
>NA|TRBV7-5|TRBJ1-5|NA
CARRIADREIRQPQHF
TGTGCCAGAAGGATAGCTGACAGGGAAATTCGTCAGCCCCAGCATTTT
>NA|TRBV18|TRBJ2-7|TRBD2
CASATSGRSDEQYF
TGTGCCAGCGCTACTAGCGGGAGGTCGGACGAGCAGTACTTC
>NA|TRBV9|TRBJ1-5|TRBD1
CASSRKGQQNQPQHF
TGTGCCAGCAGCCGGAAGGGACAGCAGAATCAGCCCCAGCATTTT
>NA|TRBV13|TRBJ1-6|TRBD1
CASSFRTGGMAPLHF
TGTGCCAGCAGCTTTCGGACAGGGGGAATGGCGCCCCTCCACTTT
>NA|TRBV11-2|TRBJ2-5|NA
CASSRENRLYGEETQYF
TGTGCCAGCAGCCGGGAGAACAGGCTTTATGGCGAGGAGACCCAGTACTTC
>NA|TRBV7-2|TRBJ2-2|NA
CASSFTGTNTGELFF
TGTGCCAGCAGCTTTACGGGTACGAACACCGGGGAGCTGTTTTTT
>NA|TRBV7-8|TRBJ2-3|TRBD2
CASSLLSGGAGDTQYF
TGTGCCAGCAGCTTATTGAGCGGGGGGGCGGGAGATACGCAGTATTTT
>NA|TRBV28|TRBJ1-2|NA
CASSLANMGQSGGYTF
TGTGCCAGCAGTTTAGCTAACATGGGACAATCGGGTGGCTACACCTTC
>NA|TRBV28|TRBJ1-5|NA
CASSLSGFRQPQHF
TGTGCCAGCAGTCTCTCGGGTTTCCGACAGCCCCAGCATTTT
>NA|TRBV11-2|TRBJ1-1|NA
CASSPRTNLNTEAFF
TGTGCCAGCAGCCCGAGGACAAACCTGAACACTGAAGCTTTCTTT
>NA|TRBV7-3|TRBJ2-1|TRBD2
CASSHGTSGGGLFF
TGTGCCAGCAGCCACGGGACTAGCGGGGGGGGTCTGTTCTTC
>once|TRBV5-4|TRBJ1-2|TRBD1
CASSPEPGQGVMGGYTF
TGTGCCAGCAGCCCCGAGCCCGGGCAGGGGGTAATGGGGGGCTACACCTTC
>NA|TRBV5-1|TRBJ1-1|NA
CASSFSQGNTEAFF
TGCGCCAGCAGCTTCTCCCAGGGTAACACTGAAGCTTTCTTT
>NA|TRBV13|TRBJ1-1|NA
CASSFAARSSEAFF
TGTGCCAGCAGCTTCGCAGCGAGATCATCTGAAGCTTTCTTT
>once|TRBV29-1|TRBJ1-1|NA
CSAQRQAGDTEAFF
TGCAGCGCCCAGCGGCAGGCTGGGGACACTGAAGCTTTCTTT
>NA|TRBV19|TRBJ1-4|NA
CAPGAGEKLFF
TGTGCCCCTGGGGCGGGAGAAAAACTGTTTTTT
>NA|TRBV7-9|TRBJ1-1|NA
CASSSHLNTEAFF
TGTGCCAGCAGCTCCCACTTGAACACTGAAGCTTTCTTT
>NA|TRBV28|TRBJ1-1|NA
CASSLPMLAAWSSEAFF
TGTGCCAGCAGTTTACCCATGTTAGCAGCGTGGAGTTCTGAAGCTTTCTTT
>NA|TRBV15|TRBJ1-6|NA
CATGQVNSPLHF
TGTGCCACTGGGCAGGTAAATTCACCCCTCCACTTT
>NA|TRBV6-1|TRBJ1-1|NA
CASSGGLQVMNTEAFF
TGTGCCAGCAGTGGGGGCTTACAGGTCATGAACACTGAAGCTTTCTTT
>NA|TRBV5-5|TRBJ1-5|TRBD1
CASSFTGQGGSQPQHF
TGTGCCAGCAGCTTTACGGGACAGGGGGGAAGTCAGCCCCAGCATTTT
>NA|TRBV6-5|TRBJ2-3|NA
CASSYSRRGRTDTQYF
TGTGCCAGCAGTTACTCAAGGAGGGGGCGCACAGATACGCAGTATTTT
>NA|TRBV5-1|TRBJ2-3|TRBD2
CASSHRGGATDTQYF
TGCGCCAGCAGCCACCGCGGGGGGGCCACAGATACGCAGTATTTT
>few|TRBV6-1|TRBJ2-3|TRBD2
CASRPLAGGTDTQYF
TGTGCCAGCAGGCCACTAGCGGGGGGCACAGATACGCAGTATTTT
>NA|TRBV6-5|TRBJ2-7|NA
CATRSAYEQYF
TGTGCCACCCGTTCTGCCTACGAGCAGTACTTC
>NA|TRBV18|TRBJ2-2|NA
CASSRTEGTGELFF
TGTGCCAGCTCACGGACAGAGGGCACCGGGGAGCTGTTTTTT
>once|TRBV12-5|TRBJ1-1|NA
CASRDRMNTEAFF
TGTGCTAGTCGAGACAGGATGAACACTGAAGCTTTCTTT
>NA|TRBV11-2|TRBJ2-5|TRBD2
CASSSGTSGSQETQYF
TGTGCCAGCAGCTCGGGGACTAGCGGGAGCCAAGAGACCCAGTACTTC